A selection of T cell receptor beta chains follows, all from one sample in a study of T cell repertoires in cytomegalovirus infection. TCRdb fed the reads into MiXCR, producing one record per CDR3 protein. This sample has around 530,000 distinct CDR3 sequences; 26% occur once, and the top ten carry approximately 13%. The sequenced sample consisted of PBMCs. The receptor set was obtained from a human donor in good health (CMV status not recorded). Some clones in this sample may be carry-over from other donors' samples. CDR3s include the opening cysteine and the closing phenylalanine or tryptophan. A D gene is named only where the DNA matches it firmly. Not all rows give a size; the values are once, few, many and, for expanded clones, a class.

J gene: TRBJ2-7; D gene: NA; V gene: TRBV11-2; clone size: few; CDR3 protein: CASSPGSSVAYEQYF; CDR3 DNA: TGTGCCAGCAGCCCAGGGTCTAGCGTGGCCTACGAGCAGTACTTC
J gene: TRBJ1-6; D gene: NA; V gene: TRBV28; clone size: few; CDR3 protein: CASSPSGAGNSPLHF; CDR3 DNA: TGTGCCAGCAGCCCCTCTGGGGCTGGTAATTCACCCCTCCACTTT
J gene: TRBJ2-2; D gene: NA; V gene: TRBV7-8; clone size: few; CDR3 protein: CASSSFDLTGELFF; CDR3 DNA: TGTGCCAGCAGCTCCTTTGATCTAACCGGGGAGCTGTTTTTT
J gene: TRBJ2-1; D gene: TRBD2; V gene: TRBV6-5; clone size: NA; CDR3 protein: CASSHGLAGVDEQFF; CDR3 DNA: TGTGCCAGCAGCCACGGACTAGCGGGAGTTGATGAGCAGTTCTTC
J gene: TRBJ1-2; D gene: TRBD1; V gene: TRBV12-3/TRBV12-4; clone size: NA; CDR3 protein: CASNQGQGFYGYTF; CDR3 DNA: TGTGCCAGCAACCAGGGACAGGGCTTCTATGGCTACACCTTC
J gene: TRBJ2-3; D gene: TRBD2; V gene: TRBV30; clone size: NA; CDR3 protein: CAWRTSGRTDTQYF; CDR3 DNA: TGTGCCTGGAGGACTAGCGGGAGAACAGATACGCAGTATTTT
J gene: TRBJ2-1; D gene: TRBD2; V gene: TRBV2; clone size: few; CDR3 protein: CASSERLAGDLLGEQFF; CDR3 DNA: TGTGCCAGCAGTGAACGACTAGCGGGGGACCTCCTTGGTGAGCAGTTCTTC
J gene: TRBJ2-1; D gene: TRBD2; V gene: TRBV7-2; clone size: many; CDR3 protein: CASSSGLAGGSYNEQFF; CDR3 DNA: TGTGCCAGCAGCTCCGGACTAGCGGGAGGGTCCTACAATGAGCAGTTCTTC
J gene: TRBJ2-3; D gene: TRBD2; V gene: TRBV4-3; clone size: NA; CDR3 protein: CASSQDEREADTQYF; CDR3 DNA: TGCGCCAGCAGCCAAGACGAGCGGGAGGCAGATACGCAGTATTTT
J gene: TRBJ1-1; D gene: NA; V gene: TRBV2; clone size: NA; CDR3 protein: CASSDRVGTEAFF; CDR3 DNA: TGTGCCAGCAGTGATAGAGTTGGCACTGAAGCTTTCTTT
J gene: TRBJ2-4; D gene: NA; V gene: TRBV6-1; clone size: few; CDR3 protein: CASSDLIPIQYF; CDR3 DNA: TGTGCCAGCAGTGATCTTATTCCCATTCAGTACTTC
J gene: TRBJ2-4; D gene: TRBD2; V gene: TRBV19; clone size: few; CDR3 protein: CASSTPLFELAGKNIQYF; CDR3 DNA: TGTGCCAGTAGTACCCCTCTATTTGAACTAGCGGGGAAAAACATTCAGTACTTC
J gene: TRBJ2-5; D gene: TRBD1; V gene: TRBV28; clone size: NA; CDR3 protein: CASSLTRGRGPKQETQYF; CDR3 DNA: TGTGCCAGCAGCCTCACACGGGGCAGGGGGCCGAAGCAAGAGACCCAGTACTTC
J gene: TRBJ1-3; D gene: TRBD1; V gene: TRBV7-9; clone size: NA; CDR3 protein: CASSDDRGYSGNTIYF; CDR3 DNA: TGTGCCAGCAGCGACGACAGGGGATACTCTGGAAACACCATATATTTT
J gene: TRBJ1-1; D gene: NA; V gene: TRBV5-6; clone size: NA; CDR3 protein: CASNPQGRSEAFF; CDR3 DNA: TGTGCCAGCAACCCACAGGGTAGGAGTGAAGCTTTCTTT
J gene: TRBJ2-7; D gene: NA; V gene: TRBV7-2; clone size: many; CDR3 protein: CASSTSAGPSYEQYF; CDR3 DNA: TGTGCCAGCAGCACTTCAGCAGGGCCCTCCTACGAGCAGTACTTC
J gene: TRBJ2-5; D gene: NA; V gene: TRBV7-2; clone size: many; CDR3 protein: CASSLWSEVGETQYF; CDR3 DNA: TGTGCCAGCAGCTTATGGTCGGAGGTGGGAGAGACCCAGTACTTC
J gene: TRBJ2-1; D gene: TRBD2; V gene: TRBV29-1; clone size: NA; CDR3 protein: CSVALAVNNEQFF; CDR3 DNA: TGCAGCGTCGCGCTAGCGGTAAACAATGAGCAGTTCTTC
J gene: TRBJ1-5; D gene: NA; V gene: TRBV11-2; clone size: NA; CDR3 protein: CASSLSDQLSNQPQHF; CDR3 DNA: TGTGCCAGCAGCTTGTCGGATCAACTTAGCAATCAGCCCCAGCATTTT
J gene: TRBJ2-3; D gene: TRBD2; V gene: TRBV27; clone size: few; CDR3 protein: CASRGAGSSTDTQYF; CDR3 DNA: TGTGCCAGCAGGGGAGCGGGGTCTAGCACAGATACGCAGTATTTT
J gene: TRBJ2-1; D gene: NA; V gene: TRBV18; clone size: few; CDR3 protein: CASSPTLGKDEQFF; CDR3 DNA: TGTGCCAGCTCACCAACTTTGGGCAAGGATGAGCAGTTCTTC
J gene: TRBJ2-1; D gene: NA; V gene: TRBV5-1; clone size: few; CDR3 protein: CASSLRGPSFNEQFF; CDR3 DNA: TGCGCCAGCAGCTTGAGGGGCCCTAGCTTCAATGAGCAGTTCTTC
J gene: TRBJ2-5; D gene: NA; V gene: TRBV12-5; clone size: NA; CDR3 protein: CASGADRAETQYF; CDR3 DNA: TGTGCTAGTGGTGCTGACCGCGCCGAGACCCAGTACTTC
J gene: TRBJ2-3; D gene: NA; V gene: TRBV14; clone size: NA; CDR3 protein: CASSQSMGDTQYF; CDR3 DNA: TGTGCCAGCAGCCAATCTATGGGGGATACGCAGTATTTT
J gene: TRBJ2-4; D gene: TRBD2; V gene: TRBV7-2; clone size: NA; CDR3 protein: CASSVRGGSSAAKNIQYF; CDR3 DNA: TGTGCCAGCAGCGTACGTGGCGGGAGTTCGGCGGCCAAAAACATTCAGTACTTC
J gene: TRBJ2-1; D gene: TRBD2; V gene: TRBV18; clone size: NA; CDR3 protein: CASSSTSGRAYIYNEQFF; CDR3 DNA: TGTGCCAGCTCAAGCACTAGCGGGAGGGCCTATATCTACAATGAGCAGTTCTTC
J gene: TRBJ2-1; D gene: NA; V gene: TRBV11-2; clone size: NA; CDR3 protein: CASSPPWSRAHEQFF; CDR3 DNA: TGTGCCAGCAGCCCGCCCTGGTCGAGGGCTCATGAGCAGTTCTTC
J gene: TRBJ1-4; D gene: NA; V gene: TRBV6-1; clone size: few; CDR3 protein: CASRRGWANEKLFF; CDR3 DNA: TGTGCCAGCAGGAGAGGTTGGGCTAATGAAAAACTGTTTTTT
J gene: TRBJ2-1; D gene: TRBD2; V gene: TRBV7-2; clone size: few; CDR3 protein: CASSLDSAGGNEQFF; CDR3 DNA: TGTGCCAGCAGCTTAGACTCTGCGGGAGGCAATGAGCAGTTCTTC
J gene: TRBJ2-3; D gene: NA; V gene: TRBV7-9; clone size: NA; CDR3 protein: CASSNPMSTLRTDTQYF; CDR3 DNA: TGTGCCAGCAGCAATCCAATGTCGACCTTAAGAACAGATACGCAGTATTTT
J gene: TRBJ2-5; D gene: NA; V gene: TRBV14; clone size: few; CDR3 protein: CASSPRSGQETQYF; CDR3 DNA: TGTGCCAGCAGCCCCCGCTCAGGTCAAGAGACCCAGTACTTC
J gene: TRBJ1-1; D gene: TRBD1; V gene: TRBV12-3/TRBV12-4; clone size: many; CDR3 protein: CASSDPGQGAGNTEAFF; CDR3 DNA: TGTGCCAGCAGTGACCCGGGACAGGGGGCTGGGAACACTGAAGCTTTCTTT
J gene: TRBJ2-7; D gene: TRBD2; V gene: TRBV20-1; clone size: NA; CDR3 protein: CSARLTSRHYEQYF; CDR3 DNA: TGCAGTGCTAGACTGACTAGCAGGCACTACGAGCAGTACTTC
J gene: TRBJ2-1; D gene: NA; V gene: TRBV4-1; clone size: few; CDR3 protein: CASSQEWTRGMGDEQFF; CDR3 DNA: TGCGCCAGCAGCCAAGAATGGACTCGCGGGATGGGGGATGAGCAGTTCTTC
J gene: TRBJ1-2; D gene: NA; V gene: TRBV11-2; clone size: few; CDR3 protein: CASSLAQSIGVGGYTF; CDR3 DNA: TGTGCCAGCAGCTTAGCCCAAAGTATAGGGGTCGGTGGCTACACCTTC
J gene: TRBJ2-1; D gene: NA; V gene: TRBV24-1; clone size: few; CDR3 protein: CATSDRVYNEQFF; CDR3 DNA: TGTGCCACCAGTGATCGGGTATACAATGAGCAGTTCTTC
J gene: TRBJ1-5; D gene: NA; V gene: TRBV6-1; clone size: NA; CDR3 protein: CASKIQGGEQPQHF; CDR3 DNA: TGTGCCAGCAAAATACAGGGAGGAGAACAGCCCCAGCATTTT
J gene: TRBJ1-1; D gene: NA; V gene: TRBV11-2; clone size: NA; CDR3 protein: CASSLDGRGPKNTEAFF; CDR3 DNA: TGTGCCAGCAGCTTGGATGGCCGGGGCCCGAAGAACACTGAAGCTTTCTTT
J gene: TRBJ2-7; D gene: TRBD2; V gene: TRBV4-1; clone size: few; CDR3 protein: CASSQASSGSFYEQYF; CDR3 DNA: TGCGCCAGCAGCCAAGCGTCTAGCGGGAGCTTCTACGAGCAGTACTTC
J gene: TRBJ2-5; D gene: TRBD2; V gene: TRBV5-6; clone size: NA; CDR3 protein: CASSAGLAGRETQYF; CDR3 DNA: TGTGCCAGCAGCGCAGGACTAGCGGGACGAGAGACCCAGTACTTC
J gene: TRBJ2-3; D gene: NA; V gene: TRBV7-2; clone size: many; CDR3 protein: CASSLRFDSFIAHDTQYF; CDR3 DNA: TGTGCCAGCAGCTTAAGGTTCGACAGCTTTATCGCACATGATACGCAGTATTTT
J gene: TRBJ1-5; D gene: NA; V gene: TRBV5-6; clone size: NA; CDR3 protein: CASSLGNQGLNQPQHF; CDR3 DNA: TGTGCCAGCAGCTTGGGAAATCAGGGACTAAATCAGCCCCAGCATTTT
J gene: TRBJ2-3; D gene: TRBD1; V gene: TRBV7-8; clone size: many; CDR3 protein: CASSLGQGAASTDTQYF; CDR3 DNA: TGTGCCAGCAGCTTGGGACAGGGGGCGGCAAGCACAGATACGCAGTATTTT
J gene: TRBJ1-2; D gene: NA; V gene: TRBV7-3; clone size: many; CDR3 protein: CASSFDRRGGYTF; CDR3 DNA: TGTGCCAGCAGTTTCGACAGGAGGGGTGGCTACACCTTC
J gene: TRBJ2-7; D gene: NA; V gene: TRBV20-1; clone size: NA; CDR3 protein: CSVQRQDEQYF; CDR3 DNA: TGCAGTGTCCAGAGACAGGACGAGCAGTACTTC
J gene: TRBJ1-1; D gene: TRBD1; V gene: TRBV12-5; clone size: NA; CDR3 protein: CASGLVQSGGWRTEAFF; CDR3 DNA: TGTGCTAGTGGTTTGGTCCAATCAGGGGGCTGGCGCACTGAAGCTTTCTTT
J gene: TRBJ2-1; D gene: TRBD2; V gene: TRBV28; clone size: few; CDR3 protein: CASSLVTSGTDEQFF; CDR3 DNA: TGTGCCAGCAGTTTAGTGACTAGCGGGACGGATGAGCAGTTCTTC
J gene: TRBJ2-3; D gene: TRBD1; V gene: TRBV28; clone size: few; CDR3 protein: CASSLTLRGRDTDTQYF; CDR3 DNA: TGTGCCAGCAGTTTGACATTGAGGGGGCGAGACACAGATACGCAGTATTTT
J gene: TRBJ2-4; D gene: NA; V gene: TRBV24-1; clone size: NA; CDR3 protein: CATSETGENIQYF; CDR3 DNA: TGTGCCACCAGTGAGACTGGAGAAAACATTCAGTACTTC
J gene: TRBJ1-4; D gene: NA; V gene: TRBV7-2; clone size: NA; CDR3 protein: CASSLVVNEKLFF; CDR3 DNA: TGTGCCAGCAGCTTAGTCGTTAATGAAAAACTGTTTTTT
J gene: TRBJ2-2; D gene: TRBD1; V gene: TRBV6-1; clone size: many; CDR3 protein: CATWGAGTGGAGWELFF; CDR3 DNA: TGTGCCACCTGGGGGGCCGGGACAGGGGGCGCAGGTTGGGAGCTGTTTTTT
J gene: TRBJ2-1; D gene: NA; V gene: TRBV9; clone size: few; CDR3 protein: CASSGGPDEQFF; CDR3 DNA: TGTGCCAGCAGCGGAGGTCCCGATGAGCAGTTCTTC
J gene: TRBJ1-1; D gene: NA; V gene: TRBV6-2/TRBV6-3; clone size: NA; CDR3 protein: CASSYSFTEAFF; CDR3 DNA: TGTGCCAGCAGTTACTCGTTCACTGAAGCTTTCTTT
J gene: TRBJ1-2; D gene: NA; V gene: TRBV27; clone size: few; CDR3 protein: CASSLQKGITNYGYTF; CDR3 DNA: TGTGCCAGCAGTTTGCAAAAAGGCATCACTAACTATGGCTACACCTTC
J gene: TRBJ2-3; D gene: NA; V gene: TRBV7-8; clone size: few; CDR3 protein: CASSLIEPRDTQYF; CDR3 DNA: TGTGCCAGCAGCCTAATAGAGCCGAGAGATACGCAGTATTTT
J gene: TRBJ1-2; D gene: NA; V gene: TRBV29-1; clone size: NA; CDR3 protein: CSVRLGEAAWDNYGYTF; CDR3 DNA: TGCAGCGTGCGGTTAGGGGAGGCGGCATGGGATAACTATGGCTACACCTTC
J gene: TRBJ2-5; D gene: TRBD2; V gene: TRBV20-1; clone size: few; CDR3 protein: CSARVPGLGMGETQYF; CDR3 DNA: TGCAGTGCTAGAGTTCCGGGACTAGGCATGGGGGAGACCCAGTACTTC
J gene: TRBJ1-6; D gene: NA; V gene: TRBV7-2; clone size: many; CDR3 protein: CASSLIGSPLHF; CDR3 DNA: TGTGCCAGCAGCTTAATAGGGTCACCCCTCCACTTT
J gene: TRBJ1-1; D gene: NA; V gene: TRBV18; clone size: NA; CDR3 protein: CASSPLGTGVHTEAFF; CDR3 DNA: TGTGCCAGCTCACCATTGGGAACAGGCGTCCACACTGAAGCTTTCTTT